This record concerns one T cell receptor beta chain sequence. The CDR3 extends over 18 amino acids. The V gene end was trimmed by 5 bases and the J gene end by 8 bases; junction bases not matched to a gene: 23. Germline V gene lookup returns CDR1 PRHDT and CDR2 FYEKMQ (reference sequence). The data originate from a study of blood T cell repertoires in COVID-19. Study information: PBMCs, B-cell-depleted T cells, or T cells provided the cDNA or gDNA that made up the material.

Libraries were prepared by immunoSEQ multiplex PCR; TCRdb keeps only in-frame clonotypes and omits some of them. The sample holds 200,000 to 250,000 clones, around 85% seen once. The TCR comes from a woman between 45 and 65 years old with acute or convalescent COVID-19. Sequenced: peripheral blood. This rearrangement joins TRBV13 to TRBJ1-2; the match to TRBD1 covers 7 bases. This CDR3 is CASSLYGLRDSRSSGYTF. CDR3 sequence (DNA): TGTGCCAGCAGCCTCTATGGCCTCCGGGACAGTCGATCGAGCGGCTACACCTTC.